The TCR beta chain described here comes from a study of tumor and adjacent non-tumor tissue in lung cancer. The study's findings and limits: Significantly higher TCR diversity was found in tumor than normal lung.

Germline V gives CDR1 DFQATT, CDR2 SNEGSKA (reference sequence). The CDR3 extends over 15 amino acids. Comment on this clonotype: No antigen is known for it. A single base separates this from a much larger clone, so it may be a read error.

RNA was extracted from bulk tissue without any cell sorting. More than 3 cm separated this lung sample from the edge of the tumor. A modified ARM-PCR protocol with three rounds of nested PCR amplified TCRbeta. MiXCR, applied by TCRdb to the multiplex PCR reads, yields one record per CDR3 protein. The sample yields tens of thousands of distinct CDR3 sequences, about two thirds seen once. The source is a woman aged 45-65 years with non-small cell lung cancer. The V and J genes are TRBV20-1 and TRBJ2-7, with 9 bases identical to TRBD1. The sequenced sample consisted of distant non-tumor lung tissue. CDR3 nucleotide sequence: TGCAGTGCTAGCGCGATCCCGGGACAGGGTTACGAGAAGTACTTC. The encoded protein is CSASAIPGQGYEKYF.